These T cell receptor beta chains were read from a single sample in a study of shared clonotypes between healthy human individuals. This table comes from immunoSEQ multiplex PCR, and its TCRdb copy is limited to in-frame clones, with some not included. The top ten clones hold roughly an eighth of a sample with about 520,000 clones, about 84% of them seen once. The sequencing sample was made of PBMCs. These receptor sequences come from a woman aged 35 to 49 in good health. Some clones in this sample may be carry-over from other donors' samples. Each CDR3 is given with its conserved first and last residue. D genes are given only for firm matches. Some rows mark clone size as missing; the rest say once, few, many or name a class of expanded clone.

>TRBV29-1|.|12|few|TRBJ1-1
CSVGPGTAEAFF
TGCAGCGTTGGGCCGGGGACGGCGGAAGCTTTCTTT
>TRBV10-1|.|11|.|TRBJ2-7
CARLTVHEQYF
TGCGCCAGATTGACAGTCCACGAGCAGTACTTC
>TRBV19|TRBD1|15|few|TRBJ1-5
CASSIGTGKDRPQHF
TGTGCCAGTAGTATCGGGACAGGGAAGGATCGGCCCCAGCATTTT
>TRBV5-8|.|15|.|TRBJ1-4
CASSLGGGTNEKLFF
TGTGCCAGCAGCTTAGGCGGTGGGACTAATGAAAAACTGTTTTTT
>TRBV30|TRBD1|14|.|TRBJ1-1
CAWTPQGAGTEAFF
TGTGCCTGGACCCCACAGGGGGCAGGAACTGAAGCTTTCTTT
>TRBV30|.|11|once|TRBJ2-1
CAWGAYNEQFF
TGTGCCTGGGGGGCTTACAATGAGCAGTTCTTC
>TRBV9|.|15|many|TRBJ2-4
CASSVRETWGNIQYF
TGTGCCAGCAGCGTACGAGAGACTTGGGGAAACATTCAGTACTTC
>TRBV29-1|.|12|.|TRBJ2-3
CSVPFQGDTQYF
TGCAGCGTTCCTTTTCAGGGAGATACGCAGTATTTT
>TRBV6-1|TRBD2|15|.|TRBJ2-3
CASSQELAGKDTQYF
TGTGCCAGCAGTCAAGAACTAGCGGGAAAGGATACGCAGTATTTT
>TRBV5-1|.|13|.|TRBJ2-1
CASSLGANNEQFF
TGCGCCAGCAGCTTGGGCGCCAACAATGAGCAGTTCTTC
>TRBV27|.|15|.|TRBJ2-7
CASNLSTGVTDEQYF
TGTGCCAGCAATTTATCGACCGGGGTTACTGACGAGCAGTACTTC
>TRBV30|.|14|.|TRBJ1-4
CAWSVGQTFEKLSF
TGTGCCTGGAGTGTAGGACAGACATTTGAAAAACTGTCTTTT
>TRBV5-1|TRBD2|16|.|TRBJ2-3
CASRPGLSRHTDTQYF
TGCGCCAGCAGACCGGGACTATCCCGTCACACAGATACGCAGTATTTT
>TRBV11-2|TRBD2|16|.|TRBJ2-3
CASSFLSAGGADTQYF
TGTGCCAGCAGCTTTCTTTCTGCGGGAGGGGCAGATACGCAGTATTTT
>TRBV7-8|.|13|.|TRBJ2-3
CASTEGTGDTQYF
TGTGCCAGCACCGAAGGGACGGGTGATACGCAGTATTTT
>TRBV5-4|.|15|once|TRBJ2-5
CASSFNQGGQETQYF
TGTGCCAGCAGCTTTAATCAGGGAGGCCAAGAGACCCAGTACTTC
>TRBV7-3|.|16|.|TRBJ2-6
CASSLTRDAGANVLTF
TGTGCCAGCAGCTTAACGCGGGATGCTGGGGCCAACGTCCTGACTTTC
>TRBV5-6|.|12|.|TRBJ2-3
CASSKYTDTQYF
TGTGCCAGCAGCAAGTACACAGATACGCAGTATTTT
>TRBV6-5|.|15|few|TRBJ2-7
CASSLFGGPHYEQYF
TGTGCCAGCAGCCTATTCGGGGGGCCCCACTACGAGCAGTACTTC
>TRBV7-2|.|15|.|TRBJ2-3
CASSFGGELTDTQYF
TGTGCCAGCAGCTTTGGGGGAGAGTTAACAGATACGCAGTATTTT
>TRBV6-1|.|13|few|TRBJ2-1
CASSEDSYNEQFF
TGTGCCAGCAGTGAAGACAGCTACAATGAGCAGTTCTTC
>TRBV27|.|12|many|TRBJ2-1
CASRRYEDEQFF
TGTGCCAGCAGAAGGTACGAGGATGAGCAGTTCTTC